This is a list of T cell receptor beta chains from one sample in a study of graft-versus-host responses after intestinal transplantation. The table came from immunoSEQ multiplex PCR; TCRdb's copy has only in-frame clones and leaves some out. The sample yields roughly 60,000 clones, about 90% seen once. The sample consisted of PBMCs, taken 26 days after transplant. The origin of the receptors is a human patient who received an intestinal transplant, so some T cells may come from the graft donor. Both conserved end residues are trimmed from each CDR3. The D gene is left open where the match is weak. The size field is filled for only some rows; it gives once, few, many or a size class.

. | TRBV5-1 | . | ASSLRGAVVDGYT
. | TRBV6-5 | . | ASSPRVPYGYT
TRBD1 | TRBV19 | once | ASSIGSDRGNFNQPQH
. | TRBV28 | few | ASSLAGSNEQY
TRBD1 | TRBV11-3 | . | ASSLLTGAHEQF
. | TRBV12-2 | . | ASRSGRAGYEQY
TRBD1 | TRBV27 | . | ASSPGTGAEVVTGELF
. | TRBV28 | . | ASSLVFSTNEKLF
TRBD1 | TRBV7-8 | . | ASSLGQGSEQF
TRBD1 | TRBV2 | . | ASSVYRGRETQY
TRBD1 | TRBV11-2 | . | ASSLKRTGWDYGYT
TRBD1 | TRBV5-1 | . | ASSLEGGQGPDTQY
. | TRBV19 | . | ASSIGVAGNGDTQY
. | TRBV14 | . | ASSQWIGVHEQY